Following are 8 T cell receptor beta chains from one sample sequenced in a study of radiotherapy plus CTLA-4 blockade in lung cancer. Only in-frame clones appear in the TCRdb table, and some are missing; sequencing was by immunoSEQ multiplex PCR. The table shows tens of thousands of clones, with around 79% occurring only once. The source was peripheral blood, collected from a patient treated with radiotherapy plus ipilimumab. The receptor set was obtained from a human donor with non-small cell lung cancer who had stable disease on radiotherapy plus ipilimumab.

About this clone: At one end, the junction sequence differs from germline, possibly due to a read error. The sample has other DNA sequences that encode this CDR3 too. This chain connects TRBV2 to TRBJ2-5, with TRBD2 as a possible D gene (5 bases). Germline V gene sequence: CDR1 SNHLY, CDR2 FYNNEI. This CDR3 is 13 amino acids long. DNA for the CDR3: TGTGCCGGCCTGGGGAGCCACCAGGAGACCCAGTACTTC. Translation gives CAGLGSHQETQYF.

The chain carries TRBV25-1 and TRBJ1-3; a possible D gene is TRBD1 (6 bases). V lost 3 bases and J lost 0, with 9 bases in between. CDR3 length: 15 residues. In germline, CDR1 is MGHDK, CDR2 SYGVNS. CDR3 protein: CASSETGHSGNTIYF. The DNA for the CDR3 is TGTGCCAGCAGTGAGACAGGCCACTCTGGAAACACCATATATTTT. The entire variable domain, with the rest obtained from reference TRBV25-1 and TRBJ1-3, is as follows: EADIYQTPRYLVIGTGKKITLECSQTMGHDKMYWYQQDPGMELHLIHYSYGVNSTEKGDLSSESTVSRIRTEHFPLTLESARPSHTSQYLCASSETGHSGNTIYFGEGSWLTVV.

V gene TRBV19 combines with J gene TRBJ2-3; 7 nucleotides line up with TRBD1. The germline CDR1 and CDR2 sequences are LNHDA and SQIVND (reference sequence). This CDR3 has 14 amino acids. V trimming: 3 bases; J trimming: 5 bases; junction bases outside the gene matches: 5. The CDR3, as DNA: TGTGCCAGTAGTATCCAGGGGGTGGTAGATACGCAGTATTTT. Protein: CASSIQGVVDTQYF.

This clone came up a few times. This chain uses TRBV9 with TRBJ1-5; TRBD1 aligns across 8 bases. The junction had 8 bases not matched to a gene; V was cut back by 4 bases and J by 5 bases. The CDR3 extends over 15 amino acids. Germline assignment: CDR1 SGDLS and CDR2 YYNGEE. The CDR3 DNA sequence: TGTGCCAGCAGCCCCCGAACAGGGGGGGATCAGCCCCAGCATTTT. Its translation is CASSPRTGGDQPQHF.

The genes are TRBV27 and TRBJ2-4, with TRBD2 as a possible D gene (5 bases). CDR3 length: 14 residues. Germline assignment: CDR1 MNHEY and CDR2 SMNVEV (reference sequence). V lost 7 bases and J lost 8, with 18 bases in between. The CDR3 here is CASTPVTGSDIQYF. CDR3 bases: TGTGCCAGCACCCCGGTAACGGGATCAGACATTCAGTACTTC.

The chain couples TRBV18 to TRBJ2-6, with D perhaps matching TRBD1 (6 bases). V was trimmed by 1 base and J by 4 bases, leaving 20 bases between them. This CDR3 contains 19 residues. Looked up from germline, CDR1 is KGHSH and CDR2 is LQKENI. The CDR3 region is CASSPRERTVGSGANVLTF. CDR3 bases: TGTGCCAGCTCACCACGGGAACGGACAGTTGGATCCGGGGCCAACGTCCTGACTTTC.

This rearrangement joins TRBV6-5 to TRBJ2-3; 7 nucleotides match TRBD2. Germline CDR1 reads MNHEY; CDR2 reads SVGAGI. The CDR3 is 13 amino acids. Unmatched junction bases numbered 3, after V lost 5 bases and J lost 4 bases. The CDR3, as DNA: TGTGCCAGCAGTCGTACTAGCGCAGATACGCAGTATTTT. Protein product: CASSRTSADTQYF.

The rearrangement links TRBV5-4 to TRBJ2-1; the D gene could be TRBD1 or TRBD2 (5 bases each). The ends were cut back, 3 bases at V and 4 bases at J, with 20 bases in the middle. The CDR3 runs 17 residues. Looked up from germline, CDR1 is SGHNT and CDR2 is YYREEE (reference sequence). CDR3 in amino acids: CASSSPSGPRGYNEQFF. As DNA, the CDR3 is TGTGCCAGCAGCTCACCTTCGGGACCCCGAGGGTACAATGAGCAGTTCTTC.